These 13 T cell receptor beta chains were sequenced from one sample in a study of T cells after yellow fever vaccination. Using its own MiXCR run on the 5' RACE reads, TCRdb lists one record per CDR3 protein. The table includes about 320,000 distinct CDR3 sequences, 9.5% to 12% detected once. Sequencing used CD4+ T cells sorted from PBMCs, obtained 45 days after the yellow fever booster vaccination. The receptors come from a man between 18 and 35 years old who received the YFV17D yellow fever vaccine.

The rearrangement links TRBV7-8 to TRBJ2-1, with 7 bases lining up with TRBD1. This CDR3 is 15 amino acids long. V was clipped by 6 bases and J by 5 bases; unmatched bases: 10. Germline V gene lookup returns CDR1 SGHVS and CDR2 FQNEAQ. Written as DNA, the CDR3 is TGTGCCAGCAGTCGGTTAGGGGGCCCGGACAATGAGCAGTTCTTC. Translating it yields CASSRLGGPDNEQFF.

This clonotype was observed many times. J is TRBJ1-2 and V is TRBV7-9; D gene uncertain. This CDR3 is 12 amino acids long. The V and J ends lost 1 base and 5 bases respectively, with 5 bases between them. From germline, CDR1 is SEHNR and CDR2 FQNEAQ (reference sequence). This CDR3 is CASSLDGYGYTF. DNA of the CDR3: TGTGCCAGCAGCTTAGACGGATATGGCTACACCTTC.

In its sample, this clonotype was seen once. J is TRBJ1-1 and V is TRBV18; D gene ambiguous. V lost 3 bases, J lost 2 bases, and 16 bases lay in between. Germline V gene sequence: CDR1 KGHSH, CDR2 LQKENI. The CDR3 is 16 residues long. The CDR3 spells CASSPDQGIQNTEAFF. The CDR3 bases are TGTGCCAGCTCACCCGACCAAGGTATCCAAAACACTGAAGCTTTCTTT.

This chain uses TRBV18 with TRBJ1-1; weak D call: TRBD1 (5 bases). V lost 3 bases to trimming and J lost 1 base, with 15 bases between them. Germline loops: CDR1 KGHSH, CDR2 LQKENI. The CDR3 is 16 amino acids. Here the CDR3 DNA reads TGTGCCAGCTCACCTCTCAGGGACCCTTCGAACACTGAAGCTTTCTTT. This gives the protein CASSPLRDPSNTEAFF.

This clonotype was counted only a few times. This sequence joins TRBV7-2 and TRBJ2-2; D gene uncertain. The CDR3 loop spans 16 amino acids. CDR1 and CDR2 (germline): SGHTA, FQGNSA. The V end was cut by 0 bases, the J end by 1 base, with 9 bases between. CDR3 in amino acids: CASSLAGPGNTGELFF. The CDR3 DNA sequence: TGTGCCAGCAGCTTAGCGGGCCCGGGGAACACCGGGGAGCTGTTTTTT.

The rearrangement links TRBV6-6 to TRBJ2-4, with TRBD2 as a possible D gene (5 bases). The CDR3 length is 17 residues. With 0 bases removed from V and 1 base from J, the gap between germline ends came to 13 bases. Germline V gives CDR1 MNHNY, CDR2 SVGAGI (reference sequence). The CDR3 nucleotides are TGTGCCAGCAGTTACTCGGGAGCCCTGGGGGCCAAAAACATTCAGTACTTC. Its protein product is CASSYSGALGAKNIQYF.

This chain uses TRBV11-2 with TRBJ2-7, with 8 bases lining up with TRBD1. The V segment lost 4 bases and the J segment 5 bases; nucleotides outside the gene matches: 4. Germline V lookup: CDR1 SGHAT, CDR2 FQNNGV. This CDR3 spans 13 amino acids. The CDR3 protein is CASSWQGADEQYV. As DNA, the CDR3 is TGTGCCAGCAGCTGGCAGGGGGCTGACGAGCAGTACGTC.

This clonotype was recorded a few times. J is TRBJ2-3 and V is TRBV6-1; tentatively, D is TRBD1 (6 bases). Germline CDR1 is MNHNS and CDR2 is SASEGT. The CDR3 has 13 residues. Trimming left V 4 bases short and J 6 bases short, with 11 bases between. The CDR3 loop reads CASSGDMQDTQYF. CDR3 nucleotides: TGTGCCAGCAGTGGGGACATGCAGGATACGCAGTATTTT.

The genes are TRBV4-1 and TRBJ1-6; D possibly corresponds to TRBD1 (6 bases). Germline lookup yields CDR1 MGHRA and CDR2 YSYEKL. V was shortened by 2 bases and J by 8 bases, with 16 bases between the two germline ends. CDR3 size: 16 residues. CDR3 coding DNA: TGCGCCAGCAGCCAACCCACACAGGGCTTAGATTCACCCCTCCACTTT. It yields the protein CASSQPTQGLDSPLHF.

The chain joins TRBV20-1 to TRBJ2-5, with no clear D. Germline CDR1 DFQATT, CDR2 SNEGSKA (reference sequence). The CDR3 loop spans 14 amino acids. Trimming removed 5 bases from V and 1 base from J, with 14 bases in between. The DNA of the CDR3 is TGCAGTGCTCAACGATTCGGCGCCCAAGAGACCCAGTACTTC. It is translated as CSAQRFGAQETQYF.

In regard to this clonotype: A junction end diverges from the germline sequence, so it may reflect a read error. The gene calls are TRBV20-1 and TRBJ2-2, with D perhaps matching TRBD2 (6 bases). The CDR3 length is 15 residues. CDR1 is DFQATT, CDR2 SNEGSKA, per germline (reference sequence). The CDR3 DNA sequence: TGCAGTGCTCGAGAGGGAGGCAGGCTCACCGGGGAGCTGTTTTTT. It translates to CSAREGGRLTGELFF.

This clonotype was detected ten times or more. The CDR3 is CASSFGGRNTGELFF. In DNA, the CDR3 is TGTGCCAGCAGCTTTGGCGGGCGCAACACCGGGGAGCTGTTTTTT. J is TRBJ2-2 and V is TRBV7-6; a weak D match, TRBD2 (5 bases). Looked up from germline, CDR1 is SGHVS and CDR2 is FNYEAQ. Between the trimmed V and J ends, which lost 3 bases and 2 bases, there was a span of 10 bases. This CDR3 is 15 amino acids long.

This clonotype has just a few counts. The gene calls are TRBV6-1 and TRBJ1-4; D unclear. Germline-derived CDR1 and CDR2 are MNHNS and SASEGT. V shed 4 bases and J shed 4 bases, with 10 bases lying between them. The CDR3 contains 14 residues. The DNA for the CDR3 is TGTGCCAGCAGTGCTAACGGGTATAATGAAAAACTGTTTTTT. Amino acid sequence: CASSANGYNEKLFF.